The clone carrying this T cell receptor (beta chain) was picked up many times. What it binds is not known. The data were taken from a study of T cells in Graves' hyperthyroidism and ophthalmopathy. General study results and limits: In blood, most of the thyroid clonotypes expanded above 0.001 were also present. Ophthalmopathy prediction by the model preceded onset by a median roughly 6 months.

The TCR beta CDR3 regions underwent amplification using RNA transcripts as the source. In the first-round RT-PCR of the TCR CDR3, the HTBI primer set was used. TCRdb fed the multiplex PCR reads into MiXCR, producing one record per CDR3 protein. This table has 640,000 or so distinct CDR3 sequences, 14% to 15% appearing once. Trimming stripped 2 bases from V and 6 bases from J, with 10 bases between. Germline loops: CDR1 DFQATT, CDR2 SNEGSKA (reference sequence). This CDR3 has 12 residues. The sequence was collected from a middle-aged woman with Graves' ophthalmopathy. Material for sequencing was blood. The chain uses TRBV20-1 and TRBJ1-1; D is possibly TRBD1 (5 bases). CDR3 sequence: CSARIRDSEAFF. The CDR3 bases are TGCAGTGCTAGAATAAGGGACTCTGAAGCTTTCTTT.